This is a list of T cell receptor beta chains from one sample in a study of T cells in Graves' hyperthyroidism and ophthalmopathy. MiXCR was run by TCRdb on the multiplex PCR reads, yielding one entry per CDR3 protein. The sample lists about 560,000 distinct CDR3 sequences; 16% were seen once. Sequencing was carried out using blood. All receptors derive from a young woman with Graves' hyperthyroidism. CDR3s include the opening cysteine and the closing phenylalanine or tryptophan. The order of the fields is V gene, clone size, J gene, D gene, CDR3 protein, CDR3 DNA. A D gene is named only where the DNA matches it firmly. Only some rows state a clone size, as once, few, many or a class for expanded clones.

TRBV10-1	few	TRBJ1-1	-	CASSIGAEAFF	TGCGCCAGCAGTATAGGGGCTGAAGCTTTCTTT
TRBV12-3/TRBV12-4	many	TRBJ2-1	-	CASRSPSGNEQFF	TGTGCCAGCAGATCACCGTCGGGCAATGAGCAGTTCTTC
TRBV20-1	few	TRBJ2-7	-	CSASVLDSYEQYF	TGCAGTGCTAGCGTACTAGATTCCTACGAGCAGTACTTC
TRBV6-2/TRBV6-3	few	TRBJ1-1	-	CASSRGTGDPEAFF	TGTGCCAGCAGTAGGGGTACAGGTGATCCTGAAGCTTTCTTT
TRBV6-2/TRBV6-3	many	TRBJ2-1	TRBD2	CASSYASSGYNEQFF	TGTGCCAGCAGTTACGCGTCTAGCGGCTACAATGAGCAGTTCTTC
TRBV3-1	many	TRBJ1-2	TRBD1	CASSQAPQGRNYGYTF	TGTGCCAGCAGCCAAGCTCCACAGGGGAGGAACTATGGCTACACCTTC
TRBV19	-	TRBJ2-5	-	CASSISGRGETQYF	TGTGCCAGTAGTATCTCGGGAAGAGGGGAGACCCAGTACTTC
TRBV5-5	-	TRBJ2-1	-	CASSLEPGPSYEQFF	TGTGCCAGCAGCTTGGAACCAGGGCCCTCCTACGAGCAGTTCTTC
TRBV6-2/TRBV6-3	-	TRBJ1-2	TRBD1	CASSHGTGDYGYTF	TGTGCCAGCAGTCACGGGACAGGGGATTATGGCTACACCTTC
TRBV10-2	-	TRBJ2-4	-	CASSGDSLAKNIQYF	TGCGCCAGCAGTGGGGACTCACTAGCCAAAAACATTCAGTACTTC